Reported below is one T cell receptor beta chain. The source of the sample is a study of blood T cell repertoires in COVID-19. Germline CDR1 reads LNHDA; CDR2 reads SQIVND (reference sequence). This CDR3 is 15 amino acids long. Trimming at V came to 4 bases and at J to 2 bases, leaving 3 bases not matched to a gene. Original processing methods: Nucleated cell number was recorded as an estimate derived from reference gene primer amplification. The protocol was immunoSEQ multiplex PCR, while the TCRdb copy is restricted to in-frame clones and leaves out a portion. V, J and clone size derive from that table, while D and trimming were established from the DNA sequence. The table records a few hundred thousand clones, more than 70% of them present only once.

The specimen was peripheral blood. The V call is TRBV19, the J call TRBJ2-1; 9 bases map to TRBD2. This receptor was taken from a woman between 45 and 60 years old with acute or convalescent COVID-19. The CDR3 protein is CASSTSGDTYNEQFF. The CDR3 nucleotides read TGTGCCAGTAGTACTAGCGGGGACACCTACAATGAGCAGTTCTTC.